One and the same sample provided the 2 T cell receptor beta chains below, sequenced in a study of regulatory T cells in long-lasting Graves disease (dated by TCRdb to the early 2020s). Interpreted using the paper, the time point label stands for: persistent/refractory GD, antithyroid drugs over 5 years with positive TRAb. For both TCR sequencing and RNA sequencing, RNA was extracted from PBMCs in TRIzol. Libraries were prepared through multiplex PCR. Sequencing was carried out with an Illumina HiSeq 4000. TCR beta libraries were built with iRepertoire HTBI primers and Arm-PCR amplification of CDR3 regions. TCRdb handled the public reads itself, with Q25 trimming in fastp and clone calling in MiXCR, and kept productive beta chains. Rows matching on CDR3 protein sequence are summarized as one entry with the most common DNA and genes. The sample records 300,000 to 500,000 distinct CDR3 sequences, less than 25% of which are singletons. In total, the top ten clones hold around 20% of the sample.

This sample comprised peripheral blood mononuclear cells (PBMCs), obtained when the disease was refractory, from a patient treated with antithyroid drugs. The receptors derive from a female donor with Graves disease.

This clonotype was observed a handful of times. The chain uses TRBV28 and TRBJ2-7; D not certain. The CDR3 spans 12 residues. Germline CDR1 MDHEN, CDR2 SYDVKM. V was trimmed by 7 bases and J by 0 bases, leaving 7 bases between them. The CDR3 spells CASMPDSYEQYF. CDR3 nucleotides: TGTGCCAGCATGCCAGACTCCTACGAGCAGTACTTC.

This clonotype was counted many times. The chain is built from TRBV12-3 or TRBV12-4 and TRBJ1-2; D not resolved. The CDR3 is 13 amino acids. V was clipped by 2 bases and J by 7 bases, with 11 bases between them. The CDR3 DNA reads as TGTGCCAGCAGTTTATCGGGATTCGCTGGCTACACCTTC. Amino acids: CASSLSGFAGYTF.